This T cell receptor beta chain was documented in a study of blood T cell repertoires in COVID-19. Study-wide background: Spain, Italy and the United States supplied samples that represented acute and convalescent COVID-19. T cells, B-cell-depleted T cells, or PBMCs provided the cDNA or gDNA that served as material.

The length of the CDR3 is 15 residues. Looked up from germline, CDR1 is MNHEY and CDR2 is SVGAGI. Trimming cost V 2 bases and J 0 bases, with 8 bases left between them. Study processing details: Amplifying reference gene primers gave estimates of nucleated cell counts. Generated by immunoSEQ multiplex PCR, the TCRdb table keeps only in-frame clones and is missing some. Clone size and the V and J calls come from that table; the DNA yielded D and trimming. Here the sample spans more than 85,000 clones, 90% to 95% being singletons. The specimen was peripheral blood. This chain uses TRBV6-5 with TRBJ1-3; D is uncertain. This sequence originates from a man aged 55-75 years with acute or convalescent COVID-19. The chain's CDR3 is CASSYSLNSGNTIYF. CDR3 bases: TGTGCCAGCAGTTACAGCCTGAACTCTGGAAACACCATATATTTT.